Ten or more counts support the clone carrying this TCR beta chain. Antigen specificity is unknown. This CDR3 comprises 14 residues. Germline V gene sequence: CDR1 SGHRS, CDR2 YFSETQ. V was pared by 4 bases and J by 5 bases, with 13 bases between. Genomic DNA served as template for TCR beta VDJ and CDR3 profiling. In TCRdb, the reads were re-called with MiXCR into one record per CDR3 protein. Here the sample spans 150,000 to 200,000 distinct CDR3 sequences, approximately 52% being singletons. The patients chosen for sequencing had shown expansion of CD8+CD57+ cells (detected by flow cytometry). The data stem from a study of CD8+CD57+ T cells in acquired aplastic anemia. Study results and limitations: Simpson's diversity of CD8+ cells was not significantly different in patients compared with controls.

Sequenced material: sorted CD4+, CD8+, or CD8+CD57+ T cells (not recorded which) from PBMCs. The genes are TRBV5-1 and TRBJ1-5, with D perhaps matching TRBD1 (5 bases). This sequence was found in a human donor with aplastic anemia. The CDR3 protein is CASSTGTDHQPQHF. In DNA form, the CDR3 reads TGCGCCAGCAGCACCGGGACGGACCATCAGCCCCAGCATTTT.